This TCR beta chain was captured by sequencing in a study of early T cells in non-severe SARS-CoV-2 infection. Turning to the study itself: Whole-blood bulk RNA, unsorted, was sequenced, and chains were unpaired. Study-wide results and limits: VDJdb-based annotation leaned toward anti-spike CD8 responses and missed private and CD4 specificities.

There are many counts of this clonotype. Its antigen remains unidentified. Each cDNA molecule carried a unique molecular identifier. MiXCR, applied by TCRdb to the 5' RACE reads, yields one record per CDR3 protein. Among about 43,000 distinct CDR3 sequences listed, approximately 10% were seen once. This TCR was recovered from an adult who was a healthcare worker with PCR-confirmed SARS-CoV-2 infection or an uninfected control (not recorded which). Source material: whole blood.

CDR3 in amino acids: CSASRTSQETQYF. CDR3 in DNA: TGCAGTGCTTCCCGGACTAGTCAAGAGACCCAGTACTTC. V and J are TRBV20-1 and TRBJ2-5; 7 positions agree with TRBD2. V shed 5 bases, J shed 2 bases, and the junction held 5 bases outside the gene matches. Germline loops: CDR1 DFQATT, CDR2 SNEGSKA (reference sequence). The CDR3 loop spans 13 amino acids.